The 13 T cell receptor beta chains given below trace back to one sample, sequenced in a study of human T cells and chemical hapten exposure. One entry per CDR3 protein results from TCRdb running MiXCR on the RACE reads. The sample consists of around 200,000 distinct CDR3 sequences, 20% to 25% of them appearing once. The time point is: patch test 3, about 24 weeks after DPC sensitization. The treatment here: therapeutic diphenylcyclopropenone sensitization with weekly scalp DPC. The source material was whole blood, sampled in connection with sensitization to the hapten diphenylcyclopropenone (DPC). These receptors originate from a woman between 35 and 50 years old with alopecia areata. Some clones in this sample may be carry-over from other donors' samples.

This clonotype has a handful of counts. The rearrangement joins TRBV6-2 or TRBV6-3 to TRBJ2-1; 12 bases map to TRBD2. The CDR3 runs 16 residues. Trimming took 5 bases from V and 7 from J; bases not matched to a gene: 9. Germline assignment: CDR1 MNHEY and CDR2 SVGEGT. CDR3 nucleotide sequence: TGTGCCAGCAGTCTCCAGTTAGGACTAGCGGGAAATGAGCAGTTCTTC. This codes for CASSLQLGLAGNEQFF.

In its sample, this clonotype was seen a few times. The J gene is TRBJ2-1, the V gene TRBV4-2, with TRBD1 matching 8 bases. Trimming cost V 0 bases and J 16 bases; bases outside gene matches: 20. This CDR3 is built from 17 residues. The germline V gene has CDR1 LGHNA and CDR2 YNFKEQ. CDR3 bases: TGTGCCAGCAGCCAAGACCCGGACAGGGCTGGGTGGGCTAGCAGTTTCTTC. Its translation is CASSQDPDRAGWASSFF.

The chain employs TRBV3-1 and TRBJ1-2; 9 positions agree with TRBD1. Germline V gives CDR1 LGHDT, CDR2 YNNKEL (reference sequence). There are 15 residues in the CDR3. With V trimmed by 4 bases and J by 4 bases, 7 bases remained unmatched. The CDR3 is CASSPGTGMGYGYTF. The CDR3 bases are TGTGCCAGCAGCCCTGGGACAGGGATGGGCTATGGCTACACCTTC.

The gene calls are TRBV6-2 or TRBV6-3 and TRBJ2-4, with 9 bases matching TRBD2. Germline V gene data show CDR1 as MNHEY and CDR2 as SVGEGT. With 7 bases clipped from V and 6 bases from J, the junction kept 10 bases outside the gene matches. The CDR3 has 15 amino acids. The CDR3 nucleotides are TGTGCCAGCACCTCCGGGGGTAGCGGGGGAAACATTCAGTACTTC. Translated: CASTSGGSGGNIQYF.

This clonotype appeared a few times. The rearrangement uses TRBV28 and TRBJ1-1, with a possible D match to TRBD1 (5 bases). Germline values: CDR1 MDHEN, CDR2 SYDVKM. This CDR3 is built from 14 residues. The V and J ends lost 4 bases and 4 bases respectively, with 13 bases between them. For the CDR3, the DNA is TGTGCCAGCAGTTCTGGGGGTACGTCCACTGAAGCTTTCTTT. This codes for CASSSGGTSTEAFF.

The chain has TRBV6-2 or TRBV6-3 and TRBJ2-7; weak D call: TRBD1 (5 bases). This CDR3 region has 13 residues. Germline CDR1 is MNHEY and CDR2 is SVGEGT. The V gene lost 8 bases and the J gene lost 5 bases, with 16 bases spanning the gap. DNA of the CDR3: TGTGCCAGCCTCAGGGCAGTGGCTCACGAGCAGTACTTC. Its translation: CASLRAVAHEQYF.

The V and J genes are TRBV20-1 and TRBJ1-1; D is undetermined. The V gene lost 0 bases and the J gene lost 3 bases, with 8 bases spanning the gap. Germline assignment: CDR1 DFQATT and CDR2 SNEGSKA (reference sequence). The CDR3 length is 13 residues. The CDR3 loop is CSARDFLDTEAFF. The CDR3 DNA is TGCAGTGCTAGAGATTTCTTGGACACTGAAGCTTTCTTT.

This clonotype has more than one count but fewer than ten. CDR3 loop: CASEAGELFF. The CDR3 DNA reads TGTGCCAGCGAAGCTGGGGAGCTGTTTTTT. The rearrangement joins TRBV7-9 to TRBJ2-2; D gene ambiguous. The V gene lost 8 bases and the J gene lost 8 bases, with 6 bases spanning the gap. Per the germline V gene, CDR1 is SEHNR and CDR2 is FQNEAQ (reference sequence). The CDR3 length is 10 residues.

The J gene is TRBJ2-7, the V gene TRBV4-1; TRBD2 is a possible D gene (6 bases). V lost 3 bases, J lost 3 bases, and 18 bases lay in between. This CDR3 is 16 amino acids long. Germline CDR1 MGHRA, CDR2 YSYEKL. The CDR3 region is CASSQDAGPPHYEQYF. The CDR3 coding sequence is TGCGCCAGCAGCCAGGACGCGGGGCCACCCCACTACGAGCAGTACTTC.

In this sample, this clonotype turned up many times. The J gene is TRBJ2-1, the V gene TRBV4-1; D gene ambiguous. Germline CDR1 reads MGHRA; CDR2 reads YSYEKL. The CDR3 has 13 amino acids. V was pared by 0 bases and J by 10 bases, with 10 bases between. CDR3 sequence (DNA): TGCGCCAGCAGCCAAGAAATAGTCGGAGAGCAGTTCTTC. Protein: CASSQEIVGEQFF.

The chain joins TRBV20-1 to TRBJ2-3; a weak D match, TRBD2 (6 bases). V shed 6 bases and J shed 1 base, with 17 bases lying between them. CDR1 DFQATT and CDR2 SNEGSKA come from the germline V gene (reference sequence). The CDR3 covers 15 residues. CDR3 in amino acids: CSARRDSWGTDTQYF. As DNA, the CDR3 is TGCAGTGCCCGCAGGGACTCCTGGGGCACAGATACGCAGTATTTT.

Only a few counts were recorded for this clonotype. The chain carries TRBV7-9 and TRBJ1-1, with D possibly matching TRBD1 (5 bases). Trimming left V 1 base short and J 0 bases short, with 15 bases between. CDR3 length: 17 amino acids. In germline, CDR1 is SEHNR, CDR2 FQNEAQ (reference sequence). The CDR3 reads CASSLEWVAGMNTEAFF. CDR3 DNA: TGTGCCAGCAGCTTAGAGTGGGTGGCAGGGATGAACACTGAAGCTTTCTTT.

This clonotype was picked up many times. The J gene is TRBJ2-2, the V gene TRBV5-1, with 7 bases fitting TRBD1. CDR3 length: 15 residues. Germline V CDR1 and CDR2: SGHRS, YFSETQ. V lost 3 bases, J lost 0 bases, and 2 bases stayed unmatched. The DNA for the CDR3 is TGCGCCAGCAGCTCCGGGACAGCGAACACCGGGGAGCTGTTTTTT. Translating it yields CASSSGTANTGELFF. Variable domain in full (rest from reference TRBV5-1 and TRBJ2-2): KAGVTQTPRYLIKTRGQQVTLSCSPISGHRSVSWYQQTPGQGLQFLFEYFSETQRNKGNFPGRFSGRQFSNSRSEMNVSTLELGDSALYLCASSSGTANTGELFFGEGSRLTVL.